This T cell receptor (beta chain) comes out of a study of cytomegalovirus exposure and HLA in healthy donors. Germline V lookup: CDR1 SGHTA, CDR2 FQGTGA. This CDR3 has 12 residues. V gave up 5 bases and J gave up 6 bases, with 7 bases separating them. TCRdb's table, derived via immunoSEQ multiplex PCR, lists solely in-frame clones and lacks some. The sample shows about 66,000 clones, 95% to 98% of them seen only once. The rearrangement links TRBV7-3 to TRBJ2-2; D perhaps matches TRBD2 (6 bases). This sequence originates from a woman aged 18 to 35 in good health and CMV-seropositive. The specimen was PBMCs. This CDR3 is CASSTSPGELFF. In nucleotides, the CDR3 is TGTGCCAGCAGCACTAGCCCCGGGGAGCTGTTTTTT.